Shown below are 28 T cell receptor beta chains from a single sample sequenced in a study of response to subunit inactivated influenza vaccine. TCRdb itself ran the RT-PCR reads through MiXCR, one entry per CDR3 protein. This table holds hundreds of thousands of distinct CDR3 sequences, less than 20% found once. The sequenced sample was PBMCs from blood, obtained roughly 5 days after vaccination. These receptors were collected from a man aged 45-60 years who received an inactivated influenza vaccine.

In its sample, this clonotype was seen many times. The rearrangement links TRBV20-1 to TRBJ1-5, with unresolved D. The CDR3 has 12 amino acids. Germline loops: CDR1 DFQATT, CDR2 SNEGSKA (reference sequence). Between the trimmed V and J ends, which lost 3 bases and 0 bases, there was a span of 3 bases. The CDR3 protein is CSARSSNQPQHF. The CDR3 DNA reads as TGCAGTGCTAGGTCTAGCAATCAGCCCCAGCATTTT.

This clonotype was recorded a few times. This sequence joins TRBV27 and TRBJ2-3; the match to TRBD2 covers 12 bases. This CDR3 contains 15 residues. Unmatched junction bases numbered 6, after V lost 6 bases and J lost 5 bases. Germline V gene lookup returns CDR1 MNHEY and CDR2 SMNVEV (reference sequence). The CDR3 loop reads CASSPLAGGIDTQYF. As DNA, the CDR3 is TGTGCCAGCAGCCCGCTAGCGGGGGGGATAGATACGCAGTATTTT.

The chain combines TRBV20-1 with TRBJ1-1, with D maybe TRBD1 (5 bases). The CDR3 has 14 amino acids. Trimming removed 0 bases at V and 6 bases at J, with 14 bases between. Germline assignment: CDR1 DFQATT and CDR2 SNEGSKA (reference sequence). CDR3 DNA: TGCAGTGCTAGAGACAACACGAAAGGGGCTGAAGCTTTCTTT. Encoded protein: CSARDNTKGAEAFF.

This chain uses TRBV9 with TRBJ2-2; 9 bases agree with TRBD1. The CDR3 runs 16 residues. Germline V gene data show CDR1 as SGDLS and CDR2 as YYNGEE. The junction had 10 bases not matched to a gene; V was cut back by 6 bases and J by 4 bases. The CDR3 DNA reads TGTGCCAGCAAGAAGGGACAGGGCCCTACCACCGGGGAGCTGTTTTTT. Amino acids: CASKKGQGPTTGELFF. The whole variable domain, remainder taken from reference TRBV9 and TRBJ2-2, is DSGVTQTPKHLITATGQRVTLRCSPRSGDLSVYWYQQSLDQGLQFLIQYYNGEERAKGNILERFSAQQFPDLHSELNLSSLELGDSALYFCASKKGQGPTTGELFFGEGSRLTVL.

The CDR3 sequence: CASSLMAEGTDTQYF. As DNA, the CDR3 is TGTGCCAGCAGCTTAATGGCGGAGGGCACAGATACGCAGTATTTT. The chain recombines TRBV7-2 with TRBJ2-3, with D perhaps matching TRBD2 (5 bases). The CDR3 sequence is 15 residues long. V gave up 2 bases and J gave up 1 base, with 10 bases separating them. Germline V CDR1 and CDR2: SGHTA, FQGNSA.

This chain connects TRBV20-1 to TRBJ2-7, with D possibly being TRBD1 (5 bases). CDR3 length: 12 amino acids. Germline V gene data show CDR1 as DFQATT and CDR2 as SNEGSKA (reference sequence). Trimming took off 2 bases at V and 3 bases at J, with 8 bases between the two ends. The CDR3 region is CSARRGNYEQYF. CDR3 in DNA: TGCAGTGCTAGAAGGGGAAACTACGAGCAGTACTTC.

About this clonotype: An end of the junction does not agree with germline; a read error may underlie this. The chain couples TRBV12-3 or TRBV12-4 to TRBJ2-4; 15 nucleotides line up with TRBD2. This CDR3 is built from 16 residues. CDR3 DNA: TGTGCCAGCAGTTTAGGGACTAGCGGGGGGGCAAACATTCAGAACTTC. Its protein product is CASSLGTSGGANIQNF.

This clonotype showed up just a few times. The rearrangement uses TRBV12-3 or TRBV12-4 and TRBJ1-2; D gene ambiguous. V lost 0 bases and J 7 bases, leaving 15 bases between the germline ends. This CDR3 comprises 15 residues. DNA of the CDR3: TGTGCCAGCAGTTTAGCAGCCGTGAGGGCAGGTGGCTACACCTTC. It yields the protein CASSLAAVRAGGYTF.

The CDR3 sequence: CASTPSGVANTGELFF. The CDR3 region has the DNA TGTGCCAGCACCCCTAGCGGGGTAGCGAACACCGGGGAGCTGTTTTTT. The chain employs TRBV12-3 or TRBV12-4 and TRBJ2-2; TRBD2 matches at 9 bases. The CDR3 runs to 16 residues. The J segment lost 0 bases and the V segment lost 7 bases, leaving 6 bases of the junction unmatched.

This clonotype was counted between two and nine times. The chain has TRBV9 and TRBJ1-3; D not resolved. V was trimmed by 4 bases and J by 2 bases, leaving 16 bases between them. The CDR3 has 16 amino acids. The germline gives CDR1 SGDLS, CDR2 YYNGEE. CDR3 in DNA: TGTGCCAGCAGCCCCCTGGGGATCTTGACTGGAAACACCATATATTTT. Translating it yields CASSPLGILTGNTIYF.

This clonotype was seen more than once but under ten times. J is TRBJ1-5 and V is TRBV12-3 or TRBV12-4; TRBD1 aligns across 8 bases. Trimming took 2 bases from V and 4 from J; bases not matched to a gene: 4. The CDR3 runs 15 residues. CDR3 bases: TGTGCCAGCAGTTTAACGGACAGGGCGAATCAGCCCCAGCATTTT. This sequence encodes CASSLTDRANQPQHF.

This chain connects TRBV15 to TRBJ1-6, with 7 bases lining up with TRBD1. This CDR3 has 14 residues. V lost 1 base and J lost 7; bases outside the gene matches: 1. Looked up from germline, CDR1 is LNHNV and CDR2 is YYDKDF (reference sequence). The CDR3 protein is CATSRVGGNSPLHF. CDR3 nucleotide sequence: TGTGCCACCAGCAGAGTAGGGGGCAATTCACCCCTCCACTTT.

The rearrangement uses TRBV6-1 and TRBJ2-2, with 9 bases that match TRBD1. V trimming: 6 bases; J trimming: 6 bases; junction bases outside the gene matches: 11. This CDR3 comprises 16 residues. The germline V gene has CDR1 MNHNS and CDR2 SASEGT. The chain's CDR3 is CASRRTGTGNPGELFF. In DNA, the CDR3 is TGTGCCAGCAGGCGTACCGGGACAGGGAATCCCGGGGAGCTGTTTTTT.

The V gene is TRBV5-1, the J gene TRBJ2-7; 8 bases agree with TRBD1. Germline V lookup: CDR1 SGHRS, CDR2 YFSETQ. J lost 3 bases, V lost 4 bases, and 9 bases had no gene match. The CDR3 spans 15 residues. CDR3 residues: CASSPIGDRLYEQYF. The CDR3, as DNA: TGCGCCAGCAGCCCCATCGGGGACAGGCTCTACGAGCAGTACTTC.

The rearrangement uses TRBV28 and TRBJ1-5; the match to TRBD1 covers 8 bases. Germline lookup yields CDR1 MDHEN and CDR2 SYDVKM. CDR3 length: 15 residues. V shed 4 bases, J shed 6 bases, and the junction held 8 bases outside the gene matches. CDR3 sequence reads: CASSWFGQGGQPQHF. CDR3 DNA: TGTGCCAGCAGTTGGTTTGGACAGGGAGGTCAGCCCCAGCATTTT.

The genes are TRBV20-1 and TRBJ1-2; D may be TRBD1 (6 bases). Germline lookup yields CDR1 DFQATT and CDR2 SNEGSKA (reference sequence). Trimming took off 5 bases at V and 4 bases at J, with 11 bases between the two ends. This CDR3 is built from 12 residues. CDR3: CSASRGIYGYTF. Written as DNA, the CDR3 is TGCAGTGCTTCTAGGGGGATCTATGGCTACACCTTC.

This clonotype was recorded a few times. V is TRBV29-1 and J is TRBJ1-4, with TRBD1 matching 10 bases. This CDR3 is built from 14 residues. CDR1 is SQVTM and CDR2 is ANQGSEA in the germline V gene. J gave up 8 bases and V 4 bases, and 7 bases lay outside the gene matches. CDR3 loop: CSVVGGTGAEKLFF. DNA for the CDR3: TGCAGCGTTGTTGGTGGGACAGGGGCCGAAAAACTGTTTTTT.

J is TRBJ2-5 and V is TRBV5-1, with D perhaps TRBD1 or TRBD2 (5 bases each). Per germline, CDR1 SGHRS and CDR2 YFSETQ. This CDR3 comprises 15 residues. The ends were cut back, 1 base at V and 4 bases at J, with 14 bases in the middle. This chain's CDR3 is CASSLFPGRGETQYF. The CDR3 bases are TGCGCCAGCAGCTTGTTTCCGGGAAGGGGAGAGACCCAGTACTTC.

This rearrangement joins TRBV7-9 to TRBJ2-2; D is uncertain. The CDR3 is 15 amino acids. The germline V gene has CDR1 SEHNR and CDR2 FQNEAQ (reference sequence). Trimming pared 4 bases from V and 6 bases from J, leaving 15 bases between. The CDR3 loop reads CASSSPKKGSGELFF. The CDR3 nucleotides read TGTGCCAGCAGCTCACCTAAGAAGGGATCCGGGGAGCTGTTTTTT.

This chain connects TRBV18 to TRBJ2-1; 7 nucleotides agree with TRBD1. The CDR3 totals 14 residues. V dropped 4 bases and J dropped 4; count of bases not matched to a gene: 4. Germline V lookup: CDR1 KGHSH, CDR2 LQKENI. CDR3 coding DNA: TGTGCCAGCTCACGAAGACAGGGATACAATGAGCAGTTCTTC. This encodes CASSRRQGYNEQFF.

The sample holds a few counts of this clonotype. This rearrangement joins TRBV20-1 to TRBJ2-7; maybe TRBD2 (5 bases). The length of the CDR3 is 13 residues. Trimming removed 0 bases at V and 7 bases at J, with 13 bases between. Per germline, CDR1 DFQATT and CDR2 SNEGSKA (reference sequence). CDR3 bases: TGCAGTGCTAGAGATCGGGGTTCTTGGGAGCAGTACTTC. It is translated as CSARDRGSWEQYF.

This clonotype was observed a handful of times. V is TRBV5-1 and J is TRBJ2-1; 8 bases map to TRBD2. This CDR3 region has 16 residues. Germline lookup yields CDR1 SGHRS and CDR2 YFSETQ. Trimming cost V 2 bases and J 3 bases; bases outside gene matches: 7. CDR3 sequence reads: CASSFTLADFYNEQFF. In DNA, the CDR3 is TGCGCCAGCAGCTTTACACTAGCGGACTTCTACAATGAGCAGTTCTTC.

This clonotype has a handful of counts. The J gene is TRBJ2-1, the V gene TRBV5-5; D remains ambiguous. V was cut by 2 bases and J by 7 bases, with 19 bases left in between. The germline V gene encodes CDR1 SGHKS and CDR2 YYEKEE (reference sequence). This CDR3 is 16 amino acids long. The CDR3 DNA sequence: TGTGCCAGCAGCTTTGGGGTTGTCCAGAGTCTTAATGAGCAGTTCTTC. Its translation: CASSFGVVQSLNEQFF.

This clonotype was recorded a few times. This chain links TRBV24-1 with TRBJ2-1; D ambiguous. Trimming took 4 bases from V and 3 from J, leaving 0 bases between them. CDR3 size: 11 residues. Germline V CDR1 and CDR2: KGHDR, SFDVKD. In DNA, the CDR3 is TGTGCCACCAGTGACTACAATGAGCAGTTCTTC. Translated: CATSDYNEQFF.

CDR3 region: CASSHLLDPSTDTQYF. The CDR3 coding sequence is TGCGCCAGCAGCCATCTACTAGACCCTAGCACAGATACGCAGTATTTT. The chain has TRBV4-3 and TRBJ2-3, with a weak D call TRBD2 (5 bases). V was trimmed by 3 bases and J by 0 bases, leaving 13 bases between them. Germline V gene sequence: CDR1 LGHNA, CDR2 YSLEER. This CDR3 contains 16 residues.

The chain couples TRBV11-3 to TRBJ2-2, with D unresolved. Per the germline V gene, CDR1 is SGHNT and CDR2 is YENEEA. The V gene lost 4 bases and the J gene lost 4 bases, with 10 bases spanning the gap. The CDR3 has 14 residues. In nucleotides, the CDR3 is TGTGCCAGCAGCTCATTTGAGAGCACCGGGGAGCTGTTTTTT. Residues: CASSSFESTGELFF.

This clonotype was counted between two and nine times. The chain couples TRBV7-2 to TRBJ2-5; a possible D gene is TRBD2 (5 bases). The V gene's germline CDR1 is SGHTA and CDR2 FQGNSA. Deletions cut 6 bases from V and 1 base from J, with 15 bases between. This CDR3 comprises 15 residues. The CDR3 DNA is TGTGCCAGCAGTCCGACTAACGTTATCCAAGAGACCCAGTACTTC. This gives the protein CASSPTNVIQETQYF.

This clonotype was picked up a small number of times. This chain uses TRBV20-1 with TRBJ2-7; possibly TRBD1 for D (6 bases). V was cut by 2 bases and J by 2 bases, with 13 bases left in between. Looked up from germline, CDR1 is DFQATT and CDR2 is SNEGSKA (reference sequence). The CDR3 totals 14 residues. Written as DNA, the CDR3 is TGCAGTGCTAGAAACCGGGACACGGCCTACGAGCAGTACTTC. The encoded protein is CSARNRDTAYEQYF.